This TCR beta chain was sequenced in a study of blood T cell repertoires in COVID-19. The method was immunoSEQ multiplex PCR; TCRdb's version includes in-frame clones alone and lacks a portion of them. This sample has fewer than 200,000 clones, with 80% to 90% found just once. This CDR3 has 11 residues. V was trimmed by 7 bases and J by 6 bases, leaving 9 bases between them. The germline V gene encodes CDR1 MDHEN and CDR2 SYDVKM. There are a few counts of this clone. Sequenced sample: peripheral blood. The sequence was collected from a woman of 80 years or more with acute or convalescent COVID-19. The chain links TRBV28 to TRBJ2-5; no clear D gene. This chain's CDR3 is CASNSLKTQYF. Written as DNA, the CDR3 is TGTGCCAGCAATTCCCTTAAGACCCAGTACTTC.